This TCR beta chain was retrieved from a study of T-cell memory formation after mild COVID-19. Each CDR3 protein is one row after TCRdb ran MiXCR on the 5' RACE reads. The table lists 400,000 to 500,000 distinct CDR3 sequences, around 19% of them singletons. The CDR3 loop spans 12 amino acids. V was trimmed by 6 bases and J by 11 bases, leaving 14 bases between them. The chain carries TRBV12-3 or TRBV12-4 and TRBJ2-1, with D possibly TRBD2 on 5 matching bases. What was sequenced was PBMCs or a T cell subset sorted from them (not recorded which). This TCR derives from an adult woman who had mild COVID-19 (a few samples of this study predate the infection). Cell type and time point are not known. CDR3 residues: CASSGRGRKQFF. For the CDR3, the DNA is TGTGCCAGCAGCGGAAGAGGGCGTAAGCAGTTCTTC.